This T cell receptor (beta chain) was recovered during a study of identifying expanded T cells in peripheral blood. About this clone: The antigen is unknown.

The repertoire was sequenced with immunoSEQ multiplex PCR; TCRdb's copy has only in-frame clones and lacks some. The data show about 86,000 clones, roughly 86% seen once. Healthy donors had no documented immune events, such as infections, while sampled. V gave up 5 bases and J gave up 1 base, with 8 bases separating them. There are 13 residues in the CDR3. CDR1 is SGHTA and CDR2 is FQGNSA in the germline V gene. Findings of the study overall: Variance in clone template counts between approximately two-week samples significantly increased with total template count across all healthy donors. Differentially abundant clones: about 1.2 between replicates, just under 17 at about two weeks, less than 20 at four.

V usage is TRBV7-2 and J usage is TRBJ1-2, with D unresolved. The TCR comes from a person aged 18 to 69 in good health. The sequenced material came from blood. CDR3 protein: CASSPVDNYGYTF. CDR3 nucleotide sequence: TGTGCCAGCAGCCCCGTCGATAACTATGGCTACACCTTC.